A single sample is the source of the 32 T cell receptor beta chains below, sequenced in a study of T cell clones after liver transplantation. Method: immunoSEQ multiplex PCR; TCRdb's copy keeps in-frame clones and lacks some. Among over 15,000 clones listed, over 75% were seen once. This sample comprised CD8+ T cells from blood, obtained 46 months after liver transplant. These receptors were obtained from a human patient who received a liver transplant. The graft donor may have contributed some T cells.

The gene calls are TRBV7-9 and TRBJ1-1; 8 bases fit TRBD1. Trimming removed 8 bases from V and 1 base from J; junction bases left unmatched: 12. Per the germline V gene, CDR1 is SEHNR and CDR2 is FQNEAQ (reference sequence). This CDR3 comprises 16 residues. In DNA, the CDR3 is TGTGCCAGCTCACACGGTCGGACAGGGAAGAACACTGAAGCTTTCTTT. As protein: CASSHGRTGKNTEAFF.

V is TRBV11-2 and J is TRBJ2-1; TRBD2 is a possible D gene (6 bases). Between the trimmed V and J ends, which lost 1 base and 7 bases, there was a span of 14 bases. Germline-derived CDR1 and CDR2 are SGHAT and FQNNGV. The CDR3 spans 15 residues. CDR3: CASSLGPGTHNEQFF. The CDR3 nucleotides read TGTGCCAGCAGCTTAGGCCCCGGGACTCATAATGAGCAGTTCTTC.

The chain employs TRBV28 and TRBJ1-2, with D possibly matching TRBD1 (6 bases). Germline assignment: CDR1 MDHEN and CDR2 SYDVKM. The germline V and J ends were trimmed by 6 bases and 4 bases, with 12 bases remaining between them. CDR3 length: 13 residues. CDR3 region: CASRPGEGYGYTF. Written as DNA, the CDR3 is TGTGCCAGCAGGCCAGGGGAAGGCTATGGCTACACCTTC.

The chain couples TRBV28 to TRBJ2-5; D call uncertain. The CDR3 is 15 residues long. Trimming shortened V by 6 bases and J by 0 bases, and 14 bases separated the two germline ends. Germline assignment: CDR1 MDHEN and CDR2 SYDVKM. The DNA of the CDR3 is TGTGCCAGCAGCCTAAACTACAGATACCAAGAGACCCAGTACTTC. Protein sequence: CASSLNYRYQETQYF.

V gene TRBV4-1 combines with J gene TRBJ2-3; TRBD2 agrees at 8 bases. V lost 4 bases, J lost 5 bases, and 8 bases stayed unmatched. CDR1 is MGHRA, CDR2 YSYEKL, per germline. The CDR3 spans 15 residues. The DNA of the CDR3 is TGCGCCAGCAGCCTGGGAGCGGGAGTTCAAGATACGCAGTATTTT. This codes for CASSLGAGVQDTQYF.

The V gene is TRBV4-1, the J gene TRBJ2-7, with a tentative D call TRBD2 (5 bases). V lost 4 bases and J lost 3, with 16 bases in between. Germline assignment: CDR1 MGHRA and CDR2 YSYEKL. CDR3 length: 15 amino acids. CDR3 coding DNA: TGCGCCAGCAGCCCTGGCGACATAAGCGGCTACGAGCAGTACTTC. Its translation: CASSPGDISGYEQYF.

The chain links TRBV11-2 to TRBJ2-1; TRBD2 aligns across 13 bases. The CDR3 spans 18 residues. Germline lookup yields CDR1 SGHAT and CDR2 FQNNGV. Germline trimming cut 4 bases from V and 5 bases from J; bases unmatched to any gene: 11. CDR3 DNA: TGTGCCAGCAGCTCAGGGGCGACTAGCGGGAGGAAAGACAATGAGCAGTTCTTC. Translation: CASSSGATSGRKDNEQFF.

This clone was recorded a few times. The chain joins TRBV5-1 to TRBJ2-7; D is perhaps TRBD2 (7 bases). Germline CDR1 and CDR2: SGHRS and YFSETQ. V gave up 0 bases and J gave up 3 bases, with 13 bases separating them. The CDR3 consists of 15 residues. CDR3 in amino acids: CASSLGWRGGYEQYF. DNA of the CDR3: TGCGCCAGCAGCTTGGGGTGGAGGGGGGGCTACGAGCAGTACTTC. Drawing the rest from reference TRBV5-1 and TRBJ2-7, the complete variable domain is KAGVTQTPRYLIKTRGQQVTLSCSPISGHRSVSWYQQTPGQGLQFLFEYFSETQRNKGNFPGRFSGRQFSNSRSEMNVSTLELGDSALYLCASSLGWRGGYEQYFGPGTRLTVT.

The chain combines TRBV5-1 with TRBJ2-7, with a tentative D call TRBD1 (5 bases). Between the trimmed V and J ends, which lost 3 bases and 3 bases, there was a span of 10 bases. CDR3 length: 13 residues. CDR1 is SGHRS, CDR2 YFSETQ, per germline. The CDR3 loop reads CASSSSDSYEQYF. The DNA for the CDR3 is TGCGCCAGCAGCTCGTCCGACAGCTACGAGCAGTACTTC.

The chain uses TRBV14 and TRBJ2-3, with a tentative D call TRBD2 (5 bases). The V and J ends lost 0 bases and 5 bases respectively, with 15 bases between them. CDR3 length equals 16 residues. The germline gives CDR1 SGHDN, CDR2 FVKESK. This CDR3 is CASSQEWASSKDTQYF. The DNA for the CDR3 is TGTGCCAGCAGCCAAGAGTGGGCTAGCTCAAAAGATACGCAGTATTTT.

The chain links TRBV28 to TRBJ2-3; possible D gene TRBD1, 6 bases. This CDR3 is built from 16 residues. Trimming removed 3 bases at V and 7 bases at J, with 20 bases between. The germline CDR1 and CDR2 sequences are MDHEN and SYDVKM. CDR3 loop: CASSLYSGQGPNTQYF. The CDR3 DNA reads as TGTGCCAGCAGTTTGTATTCAGGGCAGGGGCCCAATACGCAGTATTTT.

This chain links TRBV27 with TRBJ2-1; 7 bases map to TRBD2. CDR1 is MNHEY, CDR2 SMNVEV, per germline (reference sequence). Losses at the gene ends were 4 bases for V and 0 bases for J; bases not matched to a gene: 9. The CDR3 is 17 residues long. The CDR3 DNA follows: TGTGCCAGCAGTTCCTCTCTAGCGGTGGGCTCCTACAATGAGCAGTTCTTC. This translates into CASSSSLAVGSYNEQFF.

The V and J genes are TRBV9 and TRBJ1-2; D is perhaps TRBD1 (5 bases). Germline CDR1 and CDR2: SGDLS and YYNGEE. V was clipped by 0 bases and J by 8 bases, with 14 bases between them. The CDR3 sequence is 14 residues long. The CDR3 DNA reads TGTGCCAGCAGCGTAGTTGACAGATTGGGCGGCTACACCTTC. It encodes CASSVVDRLGGYTF.

This chain joins TRBV6-5 and TRBJ2-7, with D tentatively TRBD2 (5 bases). The CDR3 consists of 14 residues. Trimming took off 7 bases at V and 4 bases at J, with 17 bases between the two ends. Germline-derived CDR1 and CDR2 are MNHEY and SVGAGI. CDR3: CASTLDSGEYEQYF. Here the CDR3 DNA reads TGTGCCAGCACCTTGGACTCAGGCGAGTACGAGCAGTACTTC.

V is TRBV5-1 and J is TRBJ1-1; TRBD1 is a possible D gene (6 bases). The CDR3 has 13 amino acids. Germline lookup yields CDR1 SGHRS and CDR2 YFSETQ. Trimming pared 2 bases from V and 8 bases from J, leaving 13 bases between. The CDR3 loop is CASSFWDKTEAFF. The CDR3 DNA follows: TGCGCCAGCAGCTTTTGGGACAAGACAGAAGCTTTCTTT. The full variable domain, rest sourced from reference TRBV5-1 and TRBJ1-1, is KAGVTQTPRYLIKTRGQQVTLSCSPISGHRSVSWYQQTPGQGLQFLFEYFSETQRNKGNFPGRFSGRQFSNSRSEMNVSTLELGDSALYLCASSFWDKTEAFFGQGTRLTVV.

Written as DNA, the CDR3 is TGCGCCAGCAGCTTCTCCCCTAACACCGGGGAGCTGTTTTTT. Amino acid sequence: CASSFSPNTGELFF. The V call is TRBV5-1, the J call TRBJ2-2; D uncertain. Trimming removed 2 bases from V and 2 bases from J, with 7 bases in between. This CDR3 spans 14 amino acids. CDR1 is SGHRS and CDR2 is YFSETQ in the germline V gene.

This chain uses TRBV29-1 with TRBJ2-7; 10 bases align to TRBD2. The CDR3 loop spans 16 amino acids. Germline-derived CDR1 and CDR2 are SQVTM and ANQGSEA. After removal of 5 bases from V and 0 bases from J, the junction contained 10 bases not matched to a gene. The CDR3 loop is CSVPHPSGRASYEQYF. Written as DNA, the CDR3 is TGCAGCGTTCCTCACCCAAGCGGGAGGGCCTCCTACGAGCAGTACTTC.

This chain links TRBV7-9 with TRBJ2-7; D unresolved. The CDR3 sequence is 14 residues long. Germline V gene lookup returns CDR1 SEHNR and CDR2 FQNEAQ (reference sequence). The V and J ends lost 4 bases and 4 bases respectively, with 14 bases between them. The CDR3 coding sequence is TGTGCCAGCAGCTCGACCCAACCGAAGTACGAGCAGTACTTC. Translating gives CASSSTQPKYEQYF.

The V call is TRBV9, the J call TRBJ2-5, with D tentatively TRBD1 or TRBD2 (6 bases each). The CDR3 is 15 amino acids. The V end lost 4 bases, the J end lost 5 bases, and 18 bases lay between the germline ends. Germline CDR1 and CDR2: SGDLS and YYNGEE. CDR3: CASSLGGGGHETQYF. The CDR3 DNA sequence: TGTGCCAGCAGCTTAGGTGGAGGGGGACACGAGACCCAGTACTTC.

The chain combines TRBV11-2 with TRBJ1-1, with D maybe TRBD1 (6 bases). The length of the CDR3 is 16 residues. CDR1 and CDR2 from the germline V gene are SGHAT and FQNNGV. Between the trimmed V and J ends, which lost 2 bases and 4 bases, there was a span of 17 bases. The CDR3: CASSLSSGEGGTEAFF. The CDR3 nucleotides read TGTGCCAGCAGCTTATCATCAGGGGAGGGCGGCACTGAAGCTTTCTTT.

The V and J genes are TRBV18 and TRBJ2-7; 7 bases line up with TRBD2. Per germline, CDR1 KGHSH and CDR2 LQKENI. Trimming took 6 bases from V and 4 from J; bases not matched to a gene: 12. The CDR3 loop spans 15 amino acids. CDR3 nucleotide sequence: TGTGCCAGCTCGCTGGGGGGAGGGCCCCTTTACGAGCAGTACTTC. Encoded protein: CASSLGGGPLYEQYF.

The chain has TRBV27 and TRBJ2-7; the D gene could be TRBD1 or TRBD2 (5 bases each). The ends were cut back, 6 bases at V and 5 bases at J, with 14 bases in the middle. Germline lookup yields CDR1 MNHEY and CDR2 SMNVEV (reference sequence). This CDR3 is built from 13 residues. In DNA form, the CDR3 reads TGTGCCAGCAGACTCCCCTCGGGGCACGAGCAGTACTTC. This sequence encodes CASRLPSGHEQYF.

V is TRBV6-1 and J is TRBJ2-7, with a weak D call TRBD1 (5 bases). Germline assignment: CDR1 MNHNS and CDR2 SASEGT. The CDR3 sequence is 15 residues long. V was cut by 3 bases and J by 4 bases, with 16 bases left in between. The CDR3 is CASSDRQIGAYEQYF. CDR3 DNA: TGTGCCAGCAGTGATCGACAGATTGGGGCTTACGAGCAGTACTTC.

This chain connects TRBV30 to TRBJ2-1; D remains ambiguous. This CDR3 contains 12 residues. V was cut by 2 bases and J by 6 bases, with 8 bases left in between. Per germline, CDR1 GTSNPN and CDR2 SVGIG (reference sequence). The CDR3 sequence: CAWSILGNEQFF. For the CDR3, the DNA is TGTGCCTGGAGTATCCTCGGCAATGAGCAGTTCTTC.

The chain recombines TRBV28 with TRBJ2-4; D remains ambiguous. Germline-derived CDR1 and CDR2 are MDHEN and SYDVKM. The V gene lost 6 bases and the J gene lost 7 bases, with 13 bases spanning the gap. CDR3 length: 13 amino acids. CDR3 sequence: CASSSEPPNIQYF. The CDR3 DNA reads TGTGCCAGCAGCTCTGAACCTCCGAACATTCAGTACTTC.

V is TRBV28 and J is TRBJ2-1; no clear D. V lost 6 bases and J 3 bases, leaving 9 bases between the germline ends. CDR3 size: 13 residues. Per germline, CDR1 MDHEN and CDR2 SYDVKM. CDR3 nucleotides: TGTGCCAGCAGCCCGGACCGCTACAATGAGCAGTTCTTC. It is translated as CASSPDRYNEQFF.

This sequence joins TRBV5-4 and TRBJ1-2; D remains unclear. Between the trimmed V and J ends, which lost 3 bases and 4 bases, there was a span of 19 bases. There are 16 residues in the CDR3. Germline CDR1 SGHNT, CDR2 YYREEE (reference sequence). The CDR3 nucleotides read TGTGCCAGCAGCTCGCTGGAAGAGGGTTGGGGCTATGGCTACACCTTC. Translating gives CASSSLEEGWGYGYTF. The entire variable domain, with the rest obtained from reference TRBV5-4 and TRBJ1-2, is as follows: ETGVTQSPTHLIKTRGQQVTLRCSSQSGHNTVSWYQQALGQGPQFIFQYYREEENGRGNFPPRFSGLQFPNYSSELNVNALELDDSALYLCASSSLEEGWGYGYTFGSGTRLTVV.

The gene calls are TRBV9 and TRBJ2-3; D is possibly TRBD2 (6 bases). Germline V gene sequence: CDR1 SGDLS, CDR2 YYNGEE. CDR3 size: 15 residues. Trimming removed 2 bases from V and 3 bases from J, with 13 bases in between. CDR3 DNA sequence: TGTGCCAGCAGCGTGTCGGGAGCAGGGACAGATACGCAGTATTTT. This sequence encodes CASSVSGAGTDTQYF.

Concerning this clone itself: The junction departs from germline at one end; a sequencing error may be responsible. CDR3 in DNA: TGCGCCAGCACCCAAGGTCCTGGGACCGGGGGGGGCTACACCTTC. This sequence encodes CASTQGPGTGGGYTF. This rearrangement joins TRBV4-1 to TRBJ1-2, with D maybe TRBD1 (5 bases). CDR1 is MGHRA and CDR2 is YSYEKL in the germline V gene. This CDR3 contains 15 residues.

This rearrangement joins TRBV13 to TRBJ2-7, with D tentatively TRBD2 (6 bases). CDR3 size: 15 residues. The V gene lost 5 bases and the J gene lost 5 bases, with 19 bases spanning the gap. Germline V gene data show CDR1 as PRHDT and CDR2 as FYEKMQ (reference sequence). The CDR3 nucleotides are TGTGCCAGCAGCCCACCCGGTGCGGCGGGGCACGAGCAGTACTTC. Amino acid sequence: CASSPPGAAGHEQYF.

By proportion, this clone is medium-sized. The gene calls are TRBV7-9 and TRBJ1-2; 7 bases line up with TRBD1. Per the germline V gene, CDR1 is SEHNR and CDR2 is FQNEAQ (reference sequence). Trimming took 6 bases from V and 6 from J; bases not matched to a gene: 16. The CDR3 spans 16 residues. CDR3 bases: TGTGCCAGCAGATCCCCCGAGACAGGGAATAAAGATGGCTACACCTTC. The encoded protein is CASRSPETGNKDGYTF.

V and J are TRBV7-8 and TRBJ2-3; the match to TRBD2 covers 7 bases. The CDR3 is 14 residues long. The V gene end was trimmed by 1 base and the J gene end by 3 bases; junction bases not matched to a gene: 1. Germline values: CDR1 SGHVS, CDR2 FQNEAQ. As DNA, the CDR3 is TGTGCCAGCAGCTTAGGGACTAGAACAGATACGCAGTATTTT. It yields the protein CASSLGTRTDTQYF.